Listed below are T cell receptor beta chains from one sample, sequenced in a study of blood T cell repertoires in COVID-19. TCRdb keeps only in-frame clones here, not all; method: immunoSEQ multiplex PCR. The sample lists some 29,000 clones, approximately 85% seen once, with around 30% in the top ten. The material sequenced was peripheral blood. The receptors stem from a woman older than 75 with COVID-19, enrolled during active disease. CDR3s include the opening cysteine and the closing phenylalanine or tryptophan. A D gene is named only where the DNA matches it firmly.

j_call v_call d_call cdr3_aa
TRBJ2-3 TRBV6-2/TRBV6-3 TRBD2 CASSYVPAGARGDTQYF
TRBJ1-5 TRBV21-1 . CASTETGGGQPQHF
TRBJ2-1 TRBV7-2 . CASSPQGAGVYNEQFF
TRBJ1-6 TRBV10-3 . CAISERGASYNSPLHF
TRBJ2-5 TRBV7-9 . CASSFGIKETQYF
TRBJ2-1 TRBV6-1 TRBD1 CASSERDRGLVSSYNEQFF
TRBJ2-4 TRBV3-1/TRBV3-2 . CASSQGWEPKNIQYF
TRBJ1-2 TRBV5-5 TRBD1 CASRWTGSDGYTF
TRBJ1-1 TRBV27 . CASSPRGNEAFF
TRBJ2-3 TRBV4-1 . CASSQSTTGSDTQYF
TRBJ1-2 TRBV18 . CASSPGTENYGYTF
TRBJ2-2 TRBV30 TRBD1 CAWSTGAGELFF
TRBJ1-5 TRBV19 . CASSLTGQPLNQPQHF
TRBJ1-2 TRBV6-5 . CASSRDFNYGYTF
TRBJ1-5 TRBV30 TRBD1 CAWRGQAYNQPQHF
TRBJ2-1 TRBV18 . CASSSIGSDLWQFF
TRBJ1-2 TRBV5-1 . CASSLAVGLRGYTF
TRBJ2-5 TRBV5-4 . CASSPSGTLRETQYF
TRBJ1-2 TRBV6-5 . CASSSARGYIGGYTF
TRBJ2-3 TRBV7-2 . CATGGRTTDTQYF
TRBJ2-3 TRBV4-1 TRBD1 CASSQTGTGGWRRADTQYF
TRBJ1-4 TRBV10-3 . CAISEPTDGTNEKLFF
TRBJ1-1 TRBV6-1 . CASSEPTGGAGGAFF
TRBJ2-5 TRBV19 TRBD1 CASSIRDRVWETQYF
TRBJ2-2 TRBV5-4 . CASSHGERRNAGELFF
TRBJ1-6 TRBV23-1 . CASSQSGQGPLSYNSPLHF
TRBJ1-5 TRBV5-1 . CASSLAEGGQPQHF
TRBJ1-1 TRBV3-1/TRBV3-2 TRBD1 CASSQGWTGNTEAFF
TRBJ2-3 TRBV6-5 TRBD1 CATKTGQPTDTQYF
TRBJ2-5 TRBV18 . CASTDSRETQYF
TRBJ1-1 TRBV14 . CASSQFPQTALNTEAFF
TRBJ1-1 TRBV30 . CAWSIGGPDTEAFF
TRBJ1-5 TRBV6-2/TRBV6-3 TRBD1 CASSHRGDQPQHF
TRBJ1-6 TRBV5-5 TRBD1 CASSPRTGGVPGSYNSPLHF
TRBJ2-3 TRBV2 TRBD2 CASRKASGGTDTQYF
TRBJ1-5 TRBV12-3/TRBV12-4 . CASTPDEGAQHF
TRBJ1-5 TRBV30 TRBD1 CASSTGVEQPQHF
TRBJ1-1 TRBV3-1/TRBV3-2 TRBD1 CASSSPRDSLNTEAFF
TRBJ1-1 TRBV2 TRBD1 CASSWDRLNTEAFF
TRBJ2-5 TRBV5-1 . CASSFEGRREETQYF
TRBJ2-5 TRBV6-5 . CASSYAGTEETQYF
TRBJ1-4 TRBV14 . CASSQRGGGLEKLFF
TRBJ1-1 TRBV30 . CAWSVTENTEAFF
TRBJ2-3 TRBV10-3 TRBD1 CATKDRGTDTQYF
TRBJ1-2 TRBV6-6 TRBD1 CASSYRQGNNYGYTF
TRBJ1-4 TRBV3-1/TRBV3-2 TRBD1 CASSQRTGGATNEKLFF
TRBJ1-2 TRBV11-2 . CASSLDGGHSGGYTF
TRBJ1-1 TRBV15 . CATSMDSFTEAFF
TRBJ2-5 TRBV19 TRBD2 CASSIGTSGGHQETQYF
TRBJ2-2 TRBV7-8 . CASSLEQGHGELFF
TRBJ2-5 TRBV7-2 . CASSLLLRAQYF
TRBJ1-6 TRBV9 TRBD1 CASSVGDRPQNSPLHF
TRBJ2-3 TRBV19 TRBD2 CAGSGGAGDTQYF
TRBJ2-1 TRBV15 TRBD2 CATSRGRLAGGNNEQFF
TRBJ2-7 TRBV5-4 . CASSGHPPNYEQYF
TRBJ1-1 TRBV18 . CASSLELNTEAFF
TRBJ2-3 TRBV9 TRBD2 CASSVVSGGYTDTQYF
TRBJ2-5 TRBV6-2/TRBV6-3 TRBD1 CASSPGTVLETQYF